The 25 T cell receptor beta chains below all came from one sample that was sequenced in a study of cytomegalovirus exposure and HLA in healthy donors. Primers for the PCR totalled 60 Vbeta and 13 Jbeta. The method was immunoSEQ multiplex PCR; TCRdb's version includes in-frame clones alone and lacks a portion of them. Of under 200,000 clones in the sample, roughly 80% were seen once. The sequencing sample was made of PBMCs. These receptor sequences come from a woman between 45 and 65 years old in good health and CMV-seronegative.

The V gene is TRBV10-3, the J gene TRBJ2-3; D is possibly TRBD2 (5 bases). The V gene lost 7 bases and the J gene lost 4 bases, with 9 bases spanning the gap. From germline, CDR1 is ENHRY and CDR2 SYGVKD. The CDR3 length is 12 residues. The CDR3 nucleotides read TGTGCCATCACCGGGGAGTCAGATACGCAGTATTTT. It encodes CAITGESDTQYF.

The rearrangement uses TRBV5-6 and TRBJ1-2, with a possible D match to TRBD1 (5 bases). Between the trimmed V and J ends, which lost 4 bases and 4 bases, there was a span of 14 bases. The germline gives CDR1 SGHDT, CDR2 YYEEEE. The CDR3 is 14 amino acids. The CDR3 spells CASSHRTASYGYTF. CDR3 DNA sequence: TGTGCCAGCAGCCACAGGACGGCCTCCTATGGCTACACCTTC.

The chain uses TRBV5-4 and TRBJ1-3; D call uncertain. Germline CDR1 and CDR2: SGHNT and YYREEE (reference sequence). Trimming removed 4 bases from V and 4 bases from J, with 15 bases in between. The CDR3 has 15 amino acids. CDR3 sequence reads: CASSLAGVGGNTIYF. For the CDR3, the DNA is TGTGCCAGCAGCCTGGCGGGTGTAGGCGGAAACACCATATATTTT.

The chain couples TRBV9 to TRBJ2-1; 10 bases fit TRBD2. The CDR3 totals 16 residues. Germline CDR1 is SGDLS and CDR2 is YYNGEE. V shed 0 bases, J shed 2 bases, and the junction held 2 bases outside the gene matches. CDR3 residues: CASSVVLAGPYNEQFF. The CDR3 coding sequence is TGTGCCAGCAGCGTAGTACTAGCGGGACCCTACAATGAGCAGTTCTTC.

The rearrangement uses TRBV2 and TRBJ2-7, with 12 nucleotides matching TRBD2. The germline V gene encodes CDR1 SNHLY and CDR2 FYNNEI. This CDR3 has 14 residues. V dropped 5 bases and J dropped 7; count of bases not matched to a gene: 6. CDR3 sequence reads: CASSRTSGVGEQYF. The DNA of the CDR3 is TGTGCCAGCAGTCGGACTAGCGGGGTGGGGGAGCAGTACTTC.

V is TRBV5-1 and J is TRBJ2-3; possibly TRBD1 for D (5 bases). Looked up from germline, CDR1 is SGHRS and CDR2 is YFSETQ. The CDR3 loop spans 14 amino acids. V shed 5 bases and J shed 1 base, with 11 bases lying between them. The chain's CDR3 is CASRRDRRTDTQYF. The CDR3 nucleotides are TGCGCCAGCAGGAGAGACAGACGCACAGATACGCAGTATTTT.

The CDR3 nucleotides read TGTGCCATCAGTGAGTCGGGCAGCGGCTATGGCTACACCTTC. This translates into CAISESGSGYGYTF. The chain combines TRBV10-3 with TRBJ1-2; D unresolved. Trimming cost V 0 bases and J 4 bases, with 9 bases left between them. This CDR3 comprises 14 residues. In germline, CDR1 is ENHRY, CDR2 SYGVKD.

The CDR3 protein is CASSYSAGGSSYNEQFF. CDR3 nucleotide sequence: TGTGCCAGCAGTTACTCGGCCGGCGGGAGCTCCTACAATGAGCAGTTCTTC. V is TRBV6-7 and J is TRBJ2-1; the match to TRBD2 covers 7 bases. TRBV6-7 is recorded as an ORF, its role being uncertain. This CDR3 region has 17 residues. The ends lost 0 bases at V and 0 bases at J; junction bases unmatched: 5.

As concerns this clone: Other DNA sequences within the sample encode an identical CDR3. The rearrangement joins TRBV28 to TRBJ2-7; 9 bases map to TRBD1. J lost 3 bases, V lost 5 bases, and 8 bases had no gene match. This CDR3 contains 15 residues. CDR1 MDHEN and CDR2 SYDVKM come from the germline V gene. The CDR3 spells CASSGPGQGFYEQYF. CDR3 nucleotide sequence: TGTGCCAGCAGTGGTCCGGGACAGGGATTCTACGAGCAGTACTTC.

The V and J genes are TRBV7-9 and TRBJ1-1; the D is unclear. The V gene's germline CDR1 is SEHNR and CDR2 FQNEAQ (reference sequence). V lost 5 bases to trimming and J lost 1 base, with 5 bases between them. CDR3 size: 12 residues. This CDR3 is CASSRANTEAFF. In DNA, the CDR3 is TGTGCCAGCAGCCGAGCGAACACTGAAGCTTTCTTT.

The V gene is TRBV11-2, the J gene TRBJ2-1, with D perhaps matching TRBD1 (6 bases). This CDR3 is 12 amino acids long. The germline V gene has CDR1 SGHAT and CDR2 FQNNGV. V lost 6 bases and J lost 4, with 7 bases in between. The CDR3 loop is CASRTGYNEQFF. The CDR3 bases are TGTGCCAGCAGGACAGGTTACAATGAGCAGTTCTTC.

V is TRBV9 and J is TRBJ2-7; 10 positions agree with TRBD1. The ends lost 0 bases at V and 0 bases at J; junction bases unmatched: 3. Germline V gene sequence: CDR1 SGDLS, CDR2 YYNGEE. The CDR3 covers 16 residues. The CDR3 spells CASSVGDRGHSYEQYF. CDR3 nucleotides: TGTGCCAGCAGCGTAGGAGACAGGGGGCACTCCTACGAGCAGTACTTC.

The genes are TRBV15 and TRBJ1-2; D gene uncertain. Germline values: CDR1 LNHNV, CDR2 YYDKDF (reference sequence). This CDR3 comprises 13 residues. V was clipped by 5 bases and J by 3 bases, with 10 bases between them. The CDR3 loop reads CATSPGMDYGYTF. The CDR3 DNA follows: TGTGCCACCAGCCCCGGTATGGACTATGGCTACACCTTC.

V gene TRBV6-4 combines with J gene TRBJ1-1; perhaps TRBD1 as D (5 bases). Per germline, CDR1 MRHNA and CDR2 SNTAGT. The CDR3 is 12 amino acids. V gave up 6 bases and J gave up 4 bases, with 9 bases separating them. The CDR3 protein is CASRGGFTEAFF. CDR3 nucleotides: TGTGCCAGCAGGGGGGGGTTCACTGAAGCTTTCTTT.

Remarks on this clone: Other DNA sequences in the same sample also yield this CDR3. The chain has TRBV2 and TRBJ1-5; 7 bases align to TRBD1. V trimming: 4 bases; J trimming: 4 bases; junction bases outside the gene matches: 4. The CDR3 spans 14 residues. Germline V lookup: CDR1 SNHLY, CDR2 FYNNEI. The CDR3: CASSGDRGNQPQHF. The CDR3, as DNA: TGTGCCAGCAGTGGGGACAGAGGTAATCAGCCCCAGCATTTT.

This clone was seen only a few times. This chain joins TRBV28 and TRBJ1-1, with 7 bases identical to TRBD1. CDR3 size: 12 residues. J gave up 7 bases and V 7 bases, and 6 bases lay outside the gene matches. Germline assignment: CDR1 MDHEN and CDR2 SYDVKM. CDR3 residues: CASNSGQNEAFF. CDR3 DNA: TGTGCCAGCAATTCGGGACAGAATGAAGCTTTCTTT.

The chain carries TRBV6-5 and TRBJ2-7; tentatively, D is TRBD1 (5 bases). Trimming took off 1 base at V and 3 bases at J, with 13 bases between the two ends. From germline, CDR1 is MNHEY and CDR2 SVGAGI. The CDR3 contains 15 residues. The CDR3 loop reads CASSYWQGHYYEQYF. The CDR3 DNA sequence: TGTGCCAGCAGTTACTGGCAGGGCCACTACTACGAGCAGTACTTC.

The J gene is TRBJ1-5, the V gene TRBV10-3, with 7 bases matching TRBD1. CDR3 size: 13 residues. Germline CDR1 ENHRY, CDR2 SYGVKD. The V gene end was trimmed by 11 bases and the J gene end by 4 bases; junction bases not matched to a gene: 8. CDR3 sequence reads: CASTGQINQPQHF. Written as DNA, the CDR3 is TGTGCCTCAACGGGACAGATTAATCAGCCCCAGCATTTT.

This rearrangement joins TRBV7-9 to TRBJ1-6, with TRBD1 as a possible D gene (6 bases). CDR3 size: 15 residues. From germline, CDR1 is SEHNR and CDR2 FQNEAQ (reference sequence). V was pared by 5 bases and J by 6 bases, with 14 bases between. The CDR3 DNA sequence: TGTGCCAGCAGCCCACAGGGTAGCAGTAATTCACCCCTCCACTTT. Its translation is CASSPQGSSNSPLHF. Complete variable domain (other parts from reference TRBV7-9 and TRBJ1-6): DTGVSQNPRHKITKRGQNVTFRCDPISEHNRLYWYRQTLGQGPEFLTYFQNEAQLEKSRLLSDRFSAERPKGSFSTLEIQRTEQGDSAMYLCASSPQGSSNSPLHFGNGTRLTVT.

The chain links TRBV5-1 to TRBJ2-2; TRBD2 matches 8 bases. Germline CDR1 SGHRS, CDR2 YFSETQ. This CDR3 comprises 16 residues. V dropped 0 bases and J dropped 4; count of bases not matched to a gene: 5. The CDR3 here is CASSLVLAELTGELFF. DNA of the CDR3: TGCGCCAGCAGCTTGGTACTAGCGGAGCTCACCGGGGAGCTGTTTTTT.

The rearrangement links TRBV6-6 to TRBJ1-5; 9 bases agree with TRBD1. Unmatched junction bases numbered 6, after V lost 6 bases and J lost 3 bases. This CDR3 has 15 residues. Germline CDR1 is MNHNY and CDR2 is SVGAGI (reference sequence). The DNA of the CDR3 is TGTGCCAGCAGGCCTACAGGGGGCTCCAATCAGCCCCAGCATTTT. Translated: CASRPTGGSNQPQHF.

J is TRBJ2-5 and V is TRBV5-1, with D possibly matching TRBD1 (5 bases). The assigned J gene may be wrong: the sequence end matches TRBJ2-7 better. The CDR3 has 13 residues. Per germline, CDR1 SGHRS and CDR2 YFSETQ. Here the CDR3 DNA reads TGCGCCAGCAGCCTCCGGACAAGCTACGAGCAGTACTTC. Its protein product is CASSLRTSYEQYF.

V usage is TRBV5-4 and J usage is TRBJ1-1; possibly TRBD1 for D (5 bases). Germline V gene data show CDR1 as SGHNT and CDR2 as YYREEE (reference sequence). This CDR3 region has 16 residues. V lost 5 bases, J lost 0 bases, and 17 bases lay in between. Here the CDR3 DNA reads TGTGCCAGCAGTTCCGGGGGAGTATTAATGAACACTGAAGCTTTCTTT. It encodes CASSSGGVLMNTEAFF.

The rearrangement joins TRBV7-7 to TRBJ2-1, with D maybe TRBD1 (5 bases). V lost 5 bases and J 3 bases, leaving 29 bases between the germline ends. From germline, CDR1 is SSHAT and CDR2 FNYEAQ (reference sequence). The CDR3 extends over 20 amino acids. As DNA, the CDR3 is TGTGCCAGCAGCCACTGGGCCGGCCAGGGTCATCAGGACCACTACAATGAGCAGTTCTTC. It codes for CASSHWAGQGHQDHYNEQFF. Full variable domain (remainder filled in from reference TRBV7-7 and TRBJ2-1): GAGVSQSPRYKVTKRGQDVTLRCDPISSHATLYWYQQALGQGPEFLTYFNYEAQPDKSGLPSDRFSAERPEGSISTLTIQRTEQRDSAMYRCASSHWAGQGHQDHYNEQFFGPGTRLTVL.

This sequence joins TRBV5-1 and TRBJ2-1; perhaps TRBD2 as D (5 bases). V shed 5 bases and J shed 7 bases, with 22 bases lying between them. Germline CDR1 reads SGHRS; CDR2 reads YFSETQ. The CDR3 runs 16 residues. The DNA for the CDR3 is TGCGCCAGCAGGCATGAAAACGGACTCCTGAGTAATGAGCAGTTCTTC. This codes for CASRHENGLLSNEQFF.